Listed below are T cell receptor beta chains from one sample, sequenced in a study of blood T cell repertoires in COVID-19. TCRdb keeps only in-frame clones here, not all; method: immunoSEQ multiplex PCR. The table lists about 220,000 clones, 75% to 85% of them singletons. Sequencing was carried out using peripheral blood. These receptors originate from a woman aged 65 to 85 with COVID-19, enrolled during active disease. The CDR3 runs from the conserved cysteine through the conserved F or W. The order of the fields is J gene, D gene, clone size, V gene, CDR3 protein, CDR3 DNA. A D gene is named only where the DNA matches it firmly. A row's size may be missing; if present it is once, few, many or a size class.

J gene: TRBJ2-3
D gene: NA
clone size: NA
V gene: TRBV5-1
CDR3 protein: CASSSLPSSDTQYF
CDR3 DNA: TGCGCCAGCAGCTCCCTCCCTAGCTCAGATACGCAGTATTTT

J gene: TRBJ2-1
D gene: NA
clone size: once
V gene: TRBV7-3
CDR3 protein: CASSTGQTTYNEQFF
CDR3 DNA: TGTGCCAGCAGCACTGGACAGACAACCTACAATGAGCAGTTCTTC

J gene: TRBJ1-1
D gene: NA
clone size: NA
V gene: TRBV27
CDR3 protein: CASSLARVNTEAFF
CDR3 DNA: TGTGCCAGCAGTTTAGCCCGGGTGAACACTGAAGCTTTCTTT

J gene: TRBJ2-6
D gene: TRBD1
clone size: NA
V gene: TRBV29-1
CDR3 protein: CSVGAGGAGGANVLTF
CDR3 DNA: TGCAGCGTTGGGGCAGGGGGCGCCGGCGGGGCCAACGTCCTGACTTTC

J gene: TRBJ1-5
D gene: NA
clone size: NA
V gene: TRBV7-9
CDR3 protein: CASSLGGPRSNQPQHF
CDR3 DNA: TGTGCCAGCAGCTTAGGGGGGCCCCGGAGCAATCAGCCCCAGCATTTT

J gene: TRBJ2-1
D gene: TRBD2
clone size: NA
V gene: TRBV6-2/TRBV6-3
CDR3 protein: CASSGSGTSKDEQFF
CDR3 DNA: TGTGCCAGCAGTGGGAGTGGGACTAGCAAGGATGAGCAGTTCTTC

J gene: TRBJ2-3
D gene: NA
clone size: once
V gene: TRBV12-3/TRBV12-4
CDR3 protein: CASRSPGADTQYF
CDR3 DNA: TGTGCCAGCAGGAGCCCGGGTGCAGATACGCAGTATTTT

J gene: TRBJ2-2
D gene: NA
clone size: NA
V gene: TRBV28
CDR3 protein: CASSTDLALTGPGELFF
CDR3 DNA: TGTGCCAGCAGTACCGATCTAGCGCTCACCGGTCCCGGGGAGCTGTTTTTT

J gene: TRBJ1-2
D gene: TRBD1
clone size: NA
V gene: TRBV5-1
CDR3 protein: CASSWDRFYTF
CDR3 DNA: TGCGCCAGCAGCTGGGACAGGTTCTACACCTTC

J gene: TRBJ2-1
D gene: TRBD2
clone size: NA
V gene: TRBV7-8
CDR3 protein: CASTLPGLAGGNNEQFF
CDR3 DNA: TGTGCCAGCACACTACCGGGACTAGCGGGAGGGAATAATGAGCAGTTCTTC

J gene: TRBJ2-7
D gene: NA
clone size: NA
V gene: TRBV9
CDR3 protein: CASSPLAGSGYEQYF
CDR3 DNA: TGTGCCAGCAGCCCCCTGGCGGGCTCAGGCTACGAGCAGTACTTC

J gene: TRBJ2-5
D gene: NA
clone size: NA
V gene: TRBV10-3
CDR3 protein: CAICVTGVGETQYF
CDR3 DNA: TGTGCCATCTGTGTGACGGGGGTGGGAGAGACCCAGTACTTC

J gene: TRBJ2-1
D gene: TRBD2
clone size: NA
V gene: TRBV30
CDR3 protein: CAWSGRLAGKDEQFF
CDR3 DNA: TGTGCCTGGAGCGGGAGGCTAGCGGGAAAGGATGAGCAGTTCTTC

J gene: TRBJ2-3
D gene: NA
clone size: NA
V gene: TRBV24-1
CDR3 protein: CATSDPPGYTQYF
CDR3 DNA: TGTGCCACCAGTGATCCCCCAGGGTATACGCAGTATTTT

J gene: TRBJ2-7
D gene: NA
clone size: NA
V gene: TRBV7-2
CDR3 protein: CASNPGTSSYEQYF
CDR3 DNA: TGTGCCAGCAACCCCGGGACATCCTCCTACGAGCAGTACTTC

J gene: TRBJ2-7
D gene: TRBD2
clone size: NA
V gene: TRBV9
CDR3 protein: CASSVSSGDGSMQYF
CDR3 DNA: TGTGCCAGCAGCGTCTCTAGCGGAGACGGTTCTATGCAGTACTTC

J gene: TRBJ1-4
D gene: TRBD1
clone size: NA
V gene: TRBV10-3
CDR3 protein: CAISAGTGPATNEKLFF
CDR3 DNA: TGTGCCATCAGTGCCGGGACAGGGCCCGCAACTAATGAAAAACTGTTTTTT

J gene: TRBJ2-5
D gene: NA
clone size: NA
V gene: TRBV11-3
CDR3 protein: CASSLGGDQETQYF
CDR3 DNA: TGTGCCAGCAGCTTAGGGGGGGACCAAGAGACCCAGTACTTC

J gene: TRBJ1-1
D gene: TRBD1
clone size: few
V gene: TRBV19
CDR3 protein: CASSIGQGARTEAFF
CDR3 DNA: TGTGCCAGTAGTATAGGACAGGGGGCAAGGACTGAAGCTTTCTTT

J gene: TRBJ1-2
D gene: NA
clone size: NA
V gene: TRBV15
CDR3 protein: CATSREAGDNYGYTF
CDR3 DNA: TGTGCCACCAGCAGAGAGGCGGGAGACAACTATGGCTACACCTTC

J gene: TRBJ2-3
D gene: TRBD2
clone size: NA
V gene: TRBV5-4
CDR3 protein: CASSLGTSGARTDTQYF
CDR3 DNA: TGTGCCAGCAGCTTGGGTACTAGCGGGGCCCGCACAGATACGCAGTATTTT